This T cell receptor (beta chain) appears in the sequencing data of a study of T cell responses to AZD1222 COVID-19 vaccine. Findings of the study overall: The sample set comprised mostly white British donors with more females, and clonal diversity was possibly underestimated. Baseline testing showed seropositivity in only six AZD1222 recipients. Elevations in Spike-specific TCR breadth and depth followed administration of two AZD1222 doses.

Assay: immunoSEQ multiplex PCR; the TCRdb copy retains only in-frame clones and omits some. The profile shows just over 60,000 clones, 65% to 80% of them singletons. Of note for this clone: Its specificity is unknown.

The CDR3 is made up of 15 amino acids. The germline V gene has CDR1 KGHSH and CDR2 LQKENI. Trimming at V came to 1 base and at J to 6 bases, leaving 5 bases not matched to a gene. The material sequenced was peripheral blood, taken on day 0 of AZD1222 vaccination. The sequence derives from an adult in good health. This chain links TRBV18 with TRBJ2-2; 7 bases are shared with TRBD1. DNA of the CDR3: TGTGCCAGCTCACCACAGACAGGGTTGGCCGGGGAGCTGTTTTTT. Its translation is CASSPQTGLAGELFF.